The 15 T cell receptor beta chains below come from one sample, sequenced in a study of T cell repertoires in cytomegalovirus infection. Their antigen targets remain unknown. TCRdb passed the reads through MiXCR, listing each CDR3 protein once. The sample records 650,000 to 900,000 distinct CDR3 sequences, 25% to 35% being singletons. The specimen comprised cultured CD8+ T cells from PBMCs, sampled from culture after CMV antigen stimulation. These receptors originate from a human donor in good health (CMV status not recorded). Some clones in this sample may be carry-over from other donors' samples.

The table lists this clonotype with a few counts. This sequence joins TRBV6-5 and TRBJ2-5, with 9 bases fitting TRBD1. The junction had 6 bases not matched to a gene; V was cut back by 8 bases and J by 5 bases. This CDR3 region has 13 residues. Germline CDR1 reads MNHEY; CDR2 reads SVGAGI. CDR3 in DNA: TGTGCCAGCGCCGGGACAGGGATGGAGACCCAGTACTTC. This encodes CASAGTGMETQYF.

The chain employs TRBV27 and TRBJ2-4; weak D call: TRBD1 (6 bases). The CDR3 extends over 14 amino acids. CDR1 and CDR2 (germline): MNHEY, SMNVEV (reference sequence). The V and J ends lost 1 base and 5 bases respectively, with 9 bases between them. CDR3 in DNA: TGTGCCAGCAGTTTATATGCAGGGGAAAACATTCAGTACTTC. Protein: CASSLYAGENIQYF.

This clonotype was observed at least ten times. V and J are TRBV7-6 and TRBJ2-5, with 8 positions matching TRBD2. The CDR3 is 14 amino acids. Germline CDR1 SGHVS, CDR2 FNYEAQ. The junction had 5 bases not matched to a gene; V was cut back by 3 bases and J by 5 bases. CDR3 coding DNA: TGTGCCAGCAGCTTTAGCGGGGAGGGTGAGACCCAGTACTTC. Protein sequence: CASSFSGEGETQYF.

This clonotype was found a few times. CDR3 in DNA: TGCGCCAGCAGTGAGGGTGGGTACAGCAACGAGCAGTACTTC. Amino acid sequence: CASSEGGYSNEQYF. The chain recombines TRBV10-1 with TRBJ2-7; D is uncertain. Germline CDR1 WNHNN, CDR2 SYGVQD (reference sequence). Trimming cost V 2 bases and J 5 bases, with 13 bases left between them. The CDR3 contains 14 residues.

This clonotype was seen a few times. The CDR3 DNA reads TGTGCCAGCAGTGAAGGGGGTTTGGGGGGAGGTACTGAAGCTTTCTTT. Residues: CASSEGGLGGGTEAFF. The V gene is TRBV6-4, the J gene TRBJ1-1, with D possibly matching TRBD1 (6 bases). Germline values: CDR1 MRHNA, CDR2 SNTAGT. Trimming took 3 bases from V and 5 from J, leaving 19 bases between them. The CDR3 spans 16 residues.

This clonotype was recorded a few times. The chain couples TRBV27 to TRBJ1-6; maybe TRBD1 (6 bases). Germline V gives CDR1 MNHEY, CDR2 SMNVEV (reference sequence). The CDR3 runs 14 residues. V gave up 6 bases and J gave up 9 bases, with 15 bases separating them. The CDR3 region is CASRQGSFGSPLHF. DNA for the CDR3: TGTGCCAGCAGACAGGGTTCCTTCGGTTCACCCCTCCACTTT.

This clonotype was seen many times. The rearrangement links TRBV28 to TRBJ1-1; D is uncertain. The CDR3 loop spans 13 amino acids. V dropped 0 bases and J dropped 2 bases, with 4 bases sitting between them. CDR1 is MDHEN, CDR2 SYDVKM, per germline. CDR3 sequence: CASSLWDNTEAFF. As DNA, the CDR3 is TGTGCCAGCAGTTTATGGGACAACACTGAAGCTTTCTTT.

This clonotype was seen repeatedly, ten times or more. J is TRBJ1-1 and V is TRBV7-8; perhaps TRBD1 as D (6 bases). Trimming stripped 1 base from V and 8 bases from J, with 17 bases between. This CDR3 contains 15 residues. Germline V gives CDR1 SGHVS, CDR2 FQNEAQ. The CDR3, as DNA: TGTGCCAGCAGCTTAGTGGGGGGGGCAGCCCTCGAAGCTTTCTTT. Its translation: CASSLVGGAALEAFF.

The CDR3: CASSYKGFTDTQYF. The CDR3 DNA sequence: TGTGCCAGCAGTTACAAAGGGTTTACAGATACGCAGTATTTT. This chain connects TRBV6-5 to TRBJ2-3; no clear D gene. The CDR3 is 14 residues long. Trimming removed 2 bases from V and 3 bases from J, with 9 bases in between. Germline lookup yields CDR1 MNHEY and CDR2 SVGAGI.

This sequence joins TRBV19 and TRBJ2-3; D unresolved. The CDR3 spans 17 residues. The germline V and J ends were trimmed by 0 bases and 5 bases, with 18 bases remaining between them. Germline V gene lookup returns CDR1 LNHDA and CDR2 SQIVND (reference sequence). CDR3 loop: CASSIDIRLSPGDTQYF. As DNA, the CDR3 is TGTGCCAGTAGTATAGATATTCGGCTATCCCCGGGAGATACGCAGTATTTT.

The chain carries TRBV6-2 or TRBV6-3 and TRBJ2-3; 14 positions match TRBD2. V gave up 2 bases and J gave up 4 bases; unmatched junction bases: 2. Germline loops: CDR1 MNHEY, CDR2 SVGEGT. This CDR3 has 16 amino acids. CDR3 DNA: TGTGCCAGCAGTTACCCGACTAGCGGGGGGGCAGATACGCAGTATTTT. It specifies CASSYPTSGGADTQYF.

The V and J genes are TRBV19 and TRBJ1-1; TRBD1 might be the D (6 bases). Germline-derived CDR1 and CDR2 are LNHDA and SQIVND (reference sequence). The CDR3 runs 15 residues. Between the trimmed V and J ends, which lost 5 bases and 4 bases, there was a span of 17 bases. The CDR3 spells CASSSTGGPGTEAFF. Written as DNA, the CDR3 is TGTGCCAGTAGTTCTACGGGGGGGCCGGGCACTGAAGCTTTCTTT.

In this sample, this clonotype turned up a few times. V is TRBV4-2 and J is TRBJ2-2, with a possible D match to TRBD2 (5 bases). Germline CDR1 is LGHNA and CDR2 is YNFKEQ. With 1 base removed from V and 4 bases from J, the gap between germline ends came to 10 bases. This CDR3 is built from 15 residues. The CDR3 nucleotides are TGTGCCAGCAGCCAAGCCGGGGTCAGCACCGGGGAGCTGTTTTTT. Translated, it gives CASSQAGVSTGELFF.

The chain has TRBV27 and TRBJ2-1, with 8 bases aligning to TRBD1. The CDR3 totals 15 residues. The V gene end was trimmed by 3 bases and the J gene end by 5 bases; junction bases not matched to a gene: 6. Germline CDR1 and CDR2: MNHEY and SMNVEV (reference sequence). CDR3 in amino acids: CASSFWTGSDNEQFF. CDR3 nucleotides: TGTGCCAGCAGTTTCTGGACAGGGTCGGACAATGAGCAGTTCTTC.

The table lists this clonotype with many counts. The gene calls are TRBV7-2 and TRBJ2-3; TRBD2 agrees at 8 bases. Germline values: CDR1 SGHTA, CDR2 FQGNSA. V gave up 1 base and J gave up 4 bases; unmatched junction bases: 7. This CDR3 is 16 amino acids long. CDR3 amino acids: CASSLVAGGPPDTQYF. The CDR3 nucleotides read TGTGCCAGCAGCTTAGTGGCGGGGGGACCACCAGATACGCAGTATTTT.